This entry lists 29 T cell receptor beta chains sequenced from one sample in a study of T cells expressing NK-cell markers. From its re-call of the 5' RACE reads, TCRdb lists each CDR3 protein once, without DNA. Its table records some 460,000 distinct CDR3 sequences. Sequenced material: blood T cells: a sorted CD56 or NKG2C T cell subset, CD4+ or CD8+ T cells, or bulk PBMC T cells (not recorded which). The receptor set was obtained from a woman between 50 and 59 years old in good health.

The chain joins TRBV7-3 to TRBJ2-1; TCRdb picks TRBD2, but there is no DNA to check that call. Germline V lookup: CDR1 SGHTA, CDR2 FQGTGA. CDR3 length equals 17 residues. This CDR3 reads CASSHPRGTTYYNEQFF.

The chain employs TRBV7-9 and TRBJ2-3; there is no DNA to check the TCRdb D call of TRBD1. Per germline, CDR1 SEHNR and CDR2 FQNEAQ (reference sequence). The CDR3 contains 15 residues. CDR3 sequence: CASSLGEGGTDTQYF.

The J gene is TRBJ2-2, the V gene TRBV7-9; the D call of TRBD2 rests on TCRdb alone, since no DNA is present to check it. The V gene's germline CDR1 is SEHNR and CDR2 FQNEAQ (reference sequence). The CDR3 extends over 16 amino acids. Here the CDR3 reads CASSPGGVRDTGELFF.

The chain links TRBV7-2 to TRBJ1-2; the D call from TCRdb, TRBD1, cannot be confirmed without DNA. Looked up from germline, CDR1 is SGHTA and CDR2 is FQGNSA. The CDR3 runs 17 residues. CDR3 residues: CASSPLGGQTFNYGYTF.

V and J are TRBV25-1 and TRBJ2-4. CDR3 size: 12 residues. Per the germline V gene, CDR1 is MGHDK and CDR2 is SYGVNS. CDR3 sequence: CASSENLNIQYF. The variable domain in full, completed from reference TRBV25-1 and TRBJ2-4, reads EADIYQTPRYLVIGTGKKITLECSQTMGHDKMYWYQQDPGMELHLIHYSYGVNSTEKGDLSSESTVSRIRTEHFPLTLESARPSHTSQYLCASSENLNIQYFGAGTRLSVL.

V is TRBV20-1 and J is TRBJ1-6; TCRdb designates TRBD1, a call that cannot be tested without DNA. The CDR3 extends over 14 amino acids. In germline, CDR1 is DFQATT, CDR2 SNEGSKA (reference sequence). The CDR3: CSAVAGTANSPLHF.

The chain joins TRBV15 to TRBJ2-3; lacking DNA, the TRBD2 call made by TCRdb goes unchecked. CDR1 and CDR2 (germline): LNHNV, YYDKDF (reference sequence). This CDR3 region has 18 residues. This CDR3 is CATSRGLAEEASTDTQYF. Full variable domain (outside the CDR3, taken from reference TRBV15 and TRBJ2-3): DAMVIQNPRYQVTQFGKPVTLSCSQTLNHNVMYWYQQKSSQAPKLLFHYYDKDFNNEADTPDNFQSRRPNTSFCFLDIRSPGLGDTAMYLCATSRGLAEEASTDTQYFGPGTRLTVL.

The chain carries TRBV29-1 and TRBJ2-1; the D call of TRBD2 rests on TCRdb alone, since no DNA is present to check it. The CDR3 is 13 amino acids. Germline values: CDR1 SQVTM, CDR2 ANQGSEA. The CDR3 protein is CSVEDRGRDEQFF.

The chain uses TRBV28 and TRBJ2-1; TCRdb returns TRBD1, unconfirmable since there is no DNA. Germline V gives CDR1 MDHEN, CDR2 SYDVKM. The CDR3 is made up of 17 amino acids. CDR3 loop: CASRPGQGMSSYNEQFF.

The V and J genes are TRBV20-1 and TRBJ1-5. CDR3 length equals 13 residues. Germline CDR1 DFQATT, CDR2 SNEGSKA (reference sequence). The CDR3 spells CSVRPGTNQPQHF.

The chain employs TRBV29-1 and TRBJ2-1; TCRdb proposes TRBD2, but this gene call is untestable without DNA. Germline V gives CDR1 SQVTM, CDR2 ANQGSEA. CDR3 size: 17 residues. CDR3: CSAAGTRVPGWNNEQFF.

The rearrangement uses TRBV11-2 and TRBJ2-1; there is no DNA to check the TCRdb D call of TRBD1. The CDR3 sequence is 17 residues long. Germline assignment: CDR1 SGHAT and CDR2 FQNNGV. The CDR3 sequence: CASSLGGGGGPYNEQFF.

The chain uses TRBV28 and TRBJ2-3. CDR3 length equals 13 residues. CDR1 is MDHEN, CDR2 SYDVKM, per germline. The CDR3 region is CACADPSTDTQYF. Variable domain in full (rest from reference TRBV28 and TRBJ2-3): DVKVTQSSRYLVKRTGEKVFLECVQDMDHENMFWYRQDPGLGLRLIYFSYDVKMKEKGDIPEGYSVSREKKERFSLILESASTNQTSMYLCACADPSTDTQYFGPGTRLTVL.

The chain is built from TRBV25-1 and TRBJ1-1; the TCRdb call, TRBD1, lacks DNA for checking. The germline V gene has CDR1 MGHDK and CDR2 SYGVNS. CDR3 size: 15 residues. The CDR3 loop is CASSDFQGPNTEAFF. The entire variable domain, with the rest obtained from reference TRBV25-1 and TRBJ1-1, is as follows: EADIYQTPRYLVIGTGKKITLECSQTMGHDKMYWYQQDPGMELHLIHYSYGVNSTEKGDLSSESTVSRIRTEHFPLTLESARPSHTSQYLCASSDFQGPNTEAFFGQGTRLTVV.

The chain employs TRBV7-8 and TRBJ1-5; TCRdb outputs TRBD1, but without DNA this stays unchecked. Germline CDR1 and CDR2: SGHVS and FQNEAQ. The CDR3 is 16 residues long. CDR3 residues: CASSLNLVGGSQPQHF.

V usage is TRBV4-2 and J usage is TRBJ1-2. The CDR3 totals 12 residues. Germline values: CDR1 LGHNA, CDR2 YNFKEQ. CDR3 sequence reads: CASSQEARSYTF.

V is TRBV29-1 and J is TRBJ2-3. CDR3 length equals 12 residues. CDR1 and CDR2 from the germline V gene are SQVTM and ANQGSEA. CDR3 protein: CSVTPEQDTQYF.

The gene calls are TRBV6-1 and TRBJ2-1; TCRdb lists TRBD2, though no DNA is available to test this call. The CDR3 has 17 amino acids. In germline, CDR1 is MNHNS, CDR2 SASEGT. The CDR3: CASSVGLAGGRYNEQFF.

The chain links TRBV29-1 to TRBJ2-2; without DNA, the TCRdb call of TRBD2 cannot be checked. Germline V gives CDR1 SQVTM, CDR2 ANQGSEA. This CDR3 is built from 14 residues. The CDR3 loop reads CSGRLGLVSGELFF.

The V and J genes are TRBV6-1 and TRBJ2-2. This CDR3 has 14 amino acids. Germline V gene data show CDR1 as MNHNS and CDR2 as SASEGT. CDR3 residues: CASSVEEDSGELFF.

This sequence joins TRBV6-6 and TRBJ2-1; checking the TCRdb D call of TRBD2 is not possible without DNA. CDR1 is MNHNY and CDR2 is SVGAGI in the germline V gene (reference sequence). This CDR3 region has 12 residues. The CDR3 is CASSSLAVEQFF.

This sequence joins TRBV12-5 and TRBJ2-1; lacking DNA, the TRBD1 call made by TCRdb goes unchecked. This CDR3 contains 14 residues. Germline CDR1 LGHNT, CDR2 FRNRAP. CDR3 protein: CASISGVSYNEQFF.

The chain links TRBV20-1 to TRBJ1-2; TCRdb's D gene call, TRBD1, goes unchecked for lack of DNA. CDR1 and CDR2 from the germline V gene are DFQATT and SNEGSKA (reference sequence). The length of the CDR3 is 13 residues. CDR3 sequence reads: CSAQGARNYGYTF.

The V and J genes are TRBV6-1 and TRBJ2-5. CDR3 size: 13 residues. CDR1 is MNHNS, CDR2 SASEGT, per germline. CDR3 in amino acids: CASSELTAETQYF.

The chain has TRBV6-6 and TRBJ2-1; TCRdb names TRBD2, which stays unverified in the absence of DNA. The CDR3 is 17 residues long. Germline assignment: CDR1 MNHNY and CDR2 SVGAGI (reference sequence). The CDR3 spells CASRPLRLEGFYNEQFF.

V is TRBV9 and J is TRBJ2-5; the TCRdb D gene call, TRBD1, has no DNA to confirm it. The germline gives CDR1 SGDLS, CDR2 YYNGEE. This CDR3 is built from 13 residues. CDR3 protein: CASSFQTDGTQYF.

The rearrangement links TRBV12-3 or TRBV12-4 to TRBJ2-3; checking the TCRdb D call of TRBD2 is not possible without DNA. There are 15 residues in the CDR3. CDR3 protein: CASSPLAGGLDTQYF.

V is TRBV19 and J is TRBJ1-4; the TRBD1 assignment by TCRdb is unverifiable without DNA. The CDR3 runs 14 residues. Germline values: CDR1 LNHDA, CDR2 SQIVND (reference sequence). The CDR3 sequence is CASSKGTGSEKLFF.

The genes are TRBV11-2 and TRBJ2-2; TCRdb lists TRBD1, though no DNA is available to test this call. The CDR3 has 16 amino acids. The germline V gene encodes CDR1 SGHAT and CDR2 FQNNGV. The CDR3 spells CASSLRNQGAAGELFF. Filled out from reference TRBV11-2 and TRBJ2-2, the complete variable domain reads EAGVAQSPRYKIIEKRQSVAFWCNPISGHATLYWYQQILGQGPKLLIQFQNNGVVDDSQLPKDRFSAERLKGVDSTLKIQPAKLEDSAVYLCASSLRNQGAAGELFFGEGSRLTVL.